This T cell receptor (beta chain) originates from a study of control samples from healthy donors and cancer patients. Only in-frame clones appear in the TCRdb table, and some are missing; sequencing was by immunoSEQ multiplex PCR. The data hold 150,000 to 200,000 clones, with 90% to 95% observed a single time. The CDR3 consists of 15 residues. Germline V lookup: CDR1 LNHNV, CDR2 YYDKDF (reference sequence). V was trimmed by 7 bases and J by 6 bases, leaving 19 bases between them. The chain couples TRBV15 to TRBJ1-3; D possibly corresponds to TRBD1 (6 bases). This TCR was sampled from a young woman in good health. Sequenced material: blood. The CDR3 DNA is TGTGCCACCATCCGAGGGGGGGGTACCGAAAACACCATATATTTT. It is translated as CATIRGGGTENTIYF.